These 10 T cell receptor beta chains were all obtained from the same sample, sequenced in a study of CD8+ T cells in alopecia areata. In each case, RNA was isolated and then reverse transcribed into cDNA as the sequencing template. Only in-frame clones appear in the TCRdb table, and some are missing; sequencing was by immunoSEQ multiplex PCR. The sample gives under 250,000 clones, 50% to 70% of which show up once; less than 0.6% is in the top ten. The material sequenced was CD4+ T cells sorted from blood, taken at week 0. The receptors stem from a human donor with alopecia areata.

This clone was observed a handful of times. The J gene is TRBJ2-1, the V gene TRBV5-4; 9 bases match TRBD2. From germline, CDR1 is SGHNT and CDR2 YYREEE (reference sequence). The J segment lost 4 bases and the V segment lost 0 bases, leaving 8 bases of the junction unmatched. The CDR3 runs 17 residues. The CDR3 region is CASSLVILAGTYNEQFF. DNA for the CDR3: TGTGCCAGCAGCTTGGTAATCCTAGCGGGGACGTACAATGAGCAGTTCTTC. Drawing the rest from reference TRBV5-4 and TRBJ2-1, the complete variable domain is ETGVTQSPTHLIKTRGQQVTLRCSSQSGHNTVSWYQQALGQGPQFIFQYYREEENGRGNFPPRFSGLQFPNYSSELNVNALELDDSALYLCASSLVILAGTYNEQFFGPGTRLTVL.

This clone was observed a few times. Other DNA sequences in this specimen translate into the identical CDR3. V and J are TRBV5-1 and TRBJ2-7; no clear D. Trimming cost V 0 bases and J 2 bases, with 9 bases left between them. The germline V gene encodes CDR1 SGHRS and CDR2 YFSETQ. The CDR3 loop spans 14 amino acids. CDR3 sequence: CASSLVVSPYEQYF. The CDR3 DNA reads as TGCGCCAGCAGCTTGGTCGTTAGTCCCTACGAGCAGTACTTC.

This clone was found many times. The chain joins TRBV7-2 to TRBJ2-1, with TRBD2 matching 11 bases. The CDR3 extends over 17 amino acids. V trimming: 4 bases; J trimming: 6 bases; junction bases outside the gene matches: 11. Germline CDR1 reads SGHTA; CDR2 reads FQGNSA. The CDR3 nucleotides read TGTGCCAGCAGCTCATCGGGGCTAGCGGGAGGCCTCAATGAGCAGTTCTTC. The encoded protein is CASSSSGLAGGLNEQFF.

This clone was counted between two and nine times. The V and J genes are TRBV14 and TRBJ2-1; D tentatively fits TRBD1 or TRBD2 (5 bases each). This CDR3 has 16 residues. The V end was cut by 0 bases, the J end by 0 bases, with 9 bases between. Germline values: CDR1 SGHDN, CDR2 FVKESK. CDR3 coding DNA: TGTGCCAGCAGCCAAGATGGGGGAAGCTCCTACAATGAGCAGTTCTTC. Translated, it gives CASSQDGGSSYNEQFF.

The chain is built from TRBV6-1 and TRBJ2-7; D not certain. The CDR3 is made up of 12 amino acids. V was trimmed by 2 bases and J by 3 bases, leaving 5 bases between them. Germline V lookup: CDR1 MNHNS, CDR2 SASEGT. CDR3 loop: CASSESSYEQYF. In DNA form, the CDR3 reads TGTGCCAGCAGTGAATCAAGCTACGAGCAGTACTTC.

The V gene is TRBV4-2, the J gene TRBJ2-7, with D possibly matching TRBD2 (6 bases). This CDR3 is built from 13 residues. The germline V gene has CDR1 LGHNA and CDR2 YNFKEQ. The V end was cut by 1 base, the J end by 3 bases, with 7 bases between. CDR3 sequence reads: CASSQGRDYEQYF. Here the CDR3 DNA reads TGTGCCAGCAGCCAAGGGAGGGACTACGAGCAGTACTTC.

The chain employs TRBV2 and TRBJ1-2; TRBD1 matches 7 bases. CDR1 is SNHLY, CDR2 FYNNEI, per germline. Trimming cost V 5 bases and J 6 bases; bases outside gene matches: 6. The CDR3 sequence is 13 residues long. CDR3 sequence (DNA): TGTGCCAGCAGTCGACAGGGTTCCCATGGCTACACCTTC. It yields the protein CASSRQGSHGYTF.

The chain carries TRBV18 and TRBJ2-3; 9 bases are a match to TRBD1. The CDR3 runs to 14 residues. Germline V gene data show CDR1 as KGHSH and CDR2 as LQKENI. J was trimmed by 4 bases and V by 6 bases; bases with no gene match: 5. Here the CDR3 DNA reads TGTGCCAGCTCCCGGGACAGGGAGGCAGATACGCAGTATTTT. Amino acid sequence: CASSRDREADTQYF.

As regards this clone: The sample carries other DNA sequences with the same CDR3. The V call is TRBV9, the J call TRBJ1-1; TRBD1 might be the D (5 bases). Trimming took off 2 bases at V and 1 base at J, with 9 bases between the two ends. The CDR3 covers 14 residues. CDR1 is SGDLS and CDR2 is YYNGEE in the germline V gene. The DNA for the CDR3 is TGTGCCAGCAGCGTCGGTACAGGGAACACTGAAGCTTTCTTT. As protein: CASSVGTGNTEAFF.

This clone was detected only once. The chain has TRBV30 and TRBJ2-6; D ambiguous. The CDR3 is made up of 14 amino acids. The germline V gene encodes CDR1 GTSNPN and CDR2 SVGIG (reference sequence). The V gene lost 5 bases and the J gene lost 1 base, with 9 bases spanning the gap. The CDR3 DNA follows: TGTGCCTGGGCAAGGGTGTCTGGGGCCAACGTCCTGACTTTC. Its translation is CAWARVSGANVLTF.